The 2 T cell receptor beta chains below were found in one sample sequenced in a study of cytomegalovirus exposure and HLA in healthy donors. PCR amplification relied on 60 Vbeta primers (plus 13 Jbeta primers). The protocol was immunoSEQ multiplex PCR, while the TCRdb copy is restricted to in-frame clones and leaves out a portion. The sample holds 150,000 to 200,000 clones, roughly four fifths seen once. Sequencing used PBMCs. The receptors stem from a woman in her twenties or thirties in good health and CMV-seronegative.

This clone occurred once. CDR3 DNA: TGTGCCAGCAGCTCTATGGAGACCCAGTACTTC. This codes for CASSSMETQYF. The gene calls are TRBV5-6 and TRBJ2-5, with D uncertain. This CDR3 spans 11 amino acids. Trimming stripped 3 bases from V and 5 bases from J, with 5 bases between. Germline CDR1 SGHDT, CDR2 YYEEEE.

The chain has TRBV19 and TRBJ1-4; tentative D call: TRBD1 (6 bases). The germline gives CDR1 LNHDA, CDR2 SQIVND (reference sequence). The CDR3 extends over 13 amino acids. V shed 7 bases and J shed 8 bases, with 14 bases lying between them. For the CDR3, the DNA is TGTGCCAGTACCTCTCACAGGGCCGAAAAACTGTTTTTT. Protein sequence: CASTSHRAEKLFF. The full variable domain, in which reference TRBV19 and TRBJ1-4 provide the parts outside the CDR3, is DGGITQSPKYLFRKEGQNVTLSCEQNLNHDAMYWYRQDPGQGLRLIYYSQIVNDFQKGDIAEGYSVSREKKESFPLTVTSAQKNPTAFYLCASTSHRAEKLFFGSGTQLSVL.